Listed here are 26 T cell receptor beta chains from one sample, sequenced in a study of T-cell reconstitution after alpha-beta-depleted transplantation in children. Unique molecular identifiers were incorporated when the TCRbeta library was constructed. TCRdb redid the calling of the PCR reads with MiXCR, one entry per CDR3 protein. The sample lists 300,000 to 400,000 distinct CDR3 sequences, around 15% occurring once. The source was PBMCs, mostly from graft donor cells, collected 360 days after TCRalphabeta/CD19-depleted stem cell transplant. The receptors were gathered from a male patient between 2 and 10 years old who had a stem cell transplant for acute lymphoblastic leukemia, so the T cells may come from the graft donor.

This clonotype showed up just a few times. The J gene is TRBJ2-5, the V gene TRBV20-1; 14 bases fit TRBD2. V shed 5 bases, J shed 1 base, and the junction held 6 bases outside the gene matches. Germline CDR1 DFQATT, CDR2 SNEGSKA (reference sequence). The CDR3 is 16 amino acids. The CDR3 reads CSASGLAGGIQETQYF. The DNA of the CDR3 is TGCAGTGCTTCCGGACTAGCGGGAGGCATCCAAGAGACCCAGTACTTC.

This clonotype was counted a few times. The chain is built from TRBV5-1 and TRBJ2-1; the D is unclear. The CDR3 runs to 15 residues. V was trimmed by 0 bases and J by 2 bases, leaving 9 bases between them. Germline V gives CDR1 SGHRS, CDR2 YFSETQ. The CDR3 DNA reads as TGCGCCAGCAGCTTGGACGGTACTACCTACAATGAGCAGTTCTTC. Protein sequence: CASSLDGTTYNEQFF.

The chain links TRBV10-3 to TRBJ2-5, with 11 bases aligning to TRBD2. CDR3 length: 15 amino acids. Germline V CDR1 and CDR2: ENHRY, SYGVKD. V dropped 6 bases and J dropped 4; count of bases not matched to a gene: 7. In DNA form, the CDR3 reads TGTGCCATCAGGGCGACTAGCGGGGTAGCAGAGACCCAGTACTTC. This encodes CAIRATSGVAETQYF.

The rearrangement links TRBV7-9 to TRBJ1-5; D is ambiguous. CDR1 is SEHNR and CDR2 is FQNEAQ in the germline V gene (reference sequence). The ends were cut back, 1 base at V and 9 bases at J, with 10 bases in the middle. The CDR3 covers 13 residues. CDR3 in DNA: TGTGCCAGCAGCTTAGGAGAGGCGAGGCCCCAGCATTTT. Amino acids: CASSLGEARPQHF.

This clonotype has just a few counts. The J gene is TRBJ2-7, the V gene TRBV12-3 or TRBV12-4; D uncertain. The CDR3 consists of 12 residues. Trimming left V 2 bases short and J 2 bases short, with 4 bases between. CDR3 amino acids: CASSLFPYEQYF. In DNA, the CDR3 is TGTGCCAGCAGTTTATTTCCCTACGAGCAGTACTTC.

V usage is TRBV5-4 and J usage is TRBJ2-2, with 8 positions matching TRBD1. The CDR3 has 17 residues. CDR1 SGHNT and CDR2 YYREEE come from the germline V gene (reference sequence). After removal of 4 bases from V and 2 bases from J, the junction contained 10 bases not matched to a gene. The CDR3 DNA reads TGTGCCAGCAGCCCCGGGACAGGACCCGCAAACACCGGGGAGCTGTTTTTT. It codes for CASSPGTGPANTGELFF.

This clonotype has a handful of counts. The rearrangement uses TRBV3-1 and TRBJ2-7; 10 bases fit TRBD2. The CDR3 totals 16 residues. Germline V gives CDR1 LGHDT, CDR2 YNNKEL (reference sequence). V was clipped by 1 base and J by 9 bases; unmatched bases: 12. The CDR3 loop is CASSQVSDASGSRQYF. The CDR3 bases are TGTGCCAGCAGCCAAGTGAGTGACGCTAGCGGGAGTAGGCAGTACTTC.

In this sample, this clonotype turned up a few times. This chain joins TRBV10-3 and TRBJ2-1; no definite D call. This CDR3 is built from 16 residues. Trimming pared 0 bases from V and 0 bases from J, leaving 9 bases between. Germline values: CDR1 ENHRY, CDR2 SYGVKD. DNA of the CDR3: TGTGCCATCAGTGAGTCGCGCGCTAGCTCCTACAATGAGCAGTTCTTC. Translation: CAISESRASSYNEQFF.

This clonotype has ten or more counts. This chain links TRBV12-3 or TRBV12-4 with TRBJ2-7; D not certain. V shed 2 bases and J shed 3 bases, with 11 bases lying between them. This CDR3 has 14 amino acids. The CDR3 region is CASSLRAQDYEQYF. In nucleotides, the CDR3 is TGTGCCAGCAGTTTAAGGGCACAAGACTACGAGCAGTACTTC.

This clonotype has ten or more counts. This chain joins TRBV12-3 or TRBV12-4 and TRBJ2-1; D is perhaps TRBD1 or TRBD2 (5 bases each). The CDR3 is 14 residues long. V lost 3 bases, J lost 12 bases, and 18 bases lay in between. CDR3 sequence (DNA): TGTGCCAGCAGTTTCACTAGTACCCCTGGGGGGCAGTTCTTC. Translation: CASSFTSTPGGQFF.

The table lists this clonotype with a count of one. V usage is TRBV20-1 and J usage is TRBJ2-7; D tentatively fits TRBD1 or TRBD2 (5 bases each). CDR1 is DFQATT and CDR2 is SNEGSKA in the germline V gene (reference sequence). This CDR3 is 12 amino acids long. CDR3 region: CSRGRGFHEQYF. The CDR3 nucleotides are TGCAGCCGGGGACGAGGGTTCCACGAGCAGTACTTC.

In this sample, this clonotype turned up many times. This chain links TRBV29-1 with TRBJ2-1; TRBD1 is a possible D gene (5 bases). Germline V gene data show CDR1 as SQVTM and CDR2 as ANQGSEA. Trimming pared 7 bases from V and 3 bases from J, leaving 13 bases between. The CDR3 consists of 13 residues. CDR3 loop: CSARQRIYNEQFF. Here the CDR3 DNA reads TGCAGCGCTAGACAGCGTATCTACAATGAGCAGTTCTTC.

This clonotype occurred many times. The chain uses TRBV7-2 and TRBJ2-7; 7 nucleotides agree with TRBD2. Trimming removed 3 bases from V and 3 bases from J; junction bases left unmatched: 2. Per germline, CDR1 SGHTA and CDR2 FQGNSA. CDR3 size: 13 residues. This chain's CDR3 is CASSFTGGYEQYF. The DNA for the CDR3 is TGTGCCAGCAGCTTTACGGGAGGCTACGAGCAGTACTTC.

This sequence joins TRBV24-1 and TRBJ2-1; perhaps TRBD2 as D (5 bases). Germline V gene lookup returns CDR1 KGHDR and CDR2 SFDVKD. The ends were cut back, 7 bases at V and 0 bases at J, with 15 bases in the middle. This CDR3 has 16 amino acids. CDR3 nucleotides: TGTGCCACCAGCCACCCTAGCTCGAACTCCTACAATGAGCAGTTCTTC. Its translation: CATSHPSSNSYNEQFF.

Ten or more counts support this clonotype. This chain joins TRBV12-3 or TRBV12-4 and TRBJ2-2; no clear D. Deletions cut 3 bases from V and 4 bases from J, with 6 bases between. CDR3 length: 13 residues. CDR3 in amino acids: CASSLASTGELFF. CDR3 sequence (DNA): TGTGCCAGCAGTTTGGCCTCCACCGGGGAGCTGTTTTTT.

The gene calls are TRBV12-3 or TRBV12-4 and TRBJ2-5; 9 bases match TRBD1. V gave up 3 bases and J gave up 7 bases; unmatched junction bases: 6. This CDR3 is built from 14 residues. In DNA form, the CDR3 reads TGTGCCAGCAGTTTGTATCGGGGACAGGGGACCCAGTACTTC. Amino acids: CASSLYRGQGTQYF.

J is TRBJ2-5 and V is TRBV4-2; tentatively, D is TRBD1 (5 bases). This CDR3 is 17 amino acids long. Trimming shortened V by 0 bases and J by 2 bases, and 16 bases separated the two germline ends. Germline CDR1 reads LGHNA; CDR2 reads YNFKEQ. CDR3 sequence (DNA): TGTGCCAGCAGCCAAGAGCAGGGCCTACACTTACAAGAGACCCAGTACTTC. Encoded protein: CASSQEQGLHLQETQYF.

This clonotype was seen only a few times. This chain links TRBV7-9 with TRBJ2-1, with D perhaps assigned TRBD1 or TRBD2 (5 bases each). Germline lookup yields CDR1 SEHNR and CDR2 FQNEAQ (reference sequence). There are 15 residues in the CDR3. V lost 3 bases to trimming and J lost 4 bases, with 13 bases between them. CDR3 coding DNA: TGTGCCAGCAGCTTGTGGGGGATTTTGTACAATGAGCAGTTCTTC. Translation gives CASSLWGILYNEQFF.

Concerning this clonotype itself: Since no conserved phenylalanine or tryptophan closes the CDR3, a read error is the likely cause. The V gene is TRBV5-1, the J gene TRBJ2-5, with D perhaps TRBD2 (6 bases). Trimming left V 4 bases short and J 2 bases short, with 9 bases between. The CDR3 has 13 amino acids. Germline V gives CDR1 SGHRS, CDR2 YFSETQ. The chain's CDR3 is CASSGGIQETQYC. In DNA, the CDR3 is TGCGCCAGCAGCGGCGGGATTCAAGAGACCCAGTACTGC.

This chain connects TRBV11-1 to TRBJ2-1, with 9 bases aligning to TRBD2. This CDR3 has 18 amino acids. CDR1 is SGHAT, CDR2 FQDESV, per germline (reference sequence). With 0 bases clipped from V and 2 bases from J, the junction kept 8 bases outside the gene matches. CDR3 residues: CASSLAIAGEPTYNEQFF. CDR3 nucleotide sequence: TGTGCCAGCAGCTTAGCGATAGCGGGAGAGCCTACCTACAATGAGCAGTTCTTC.

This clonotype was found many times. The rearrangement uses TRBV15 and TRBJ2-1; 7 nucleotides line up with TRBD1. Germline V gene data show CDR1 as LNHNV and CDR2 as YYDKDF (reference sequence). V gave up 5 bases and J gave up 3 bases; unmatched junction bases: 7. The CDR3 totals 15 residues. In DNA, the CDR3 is TGTGCCACCAGCGAGGAGACAGGGCTCTACAATGAGCAGTTCTTC. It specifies CATSEETGLYNEQFF.

The CDR3, as DNA: TGCGCCAGCAGCCAAGGAGTGGGATCCTACGAGCAGTACTTC. As protein: CASSQGVGSYEQYF. The genes are TRBV4-3 and TRBJ2-7; D remains ambiguous. This CDR3 region has 14 residues. V was cut by 1 base and J by 1 base, with 8 bases left in between. Germline V gene sequence: CDR1 LGHNA, CDR2 YSLEER.

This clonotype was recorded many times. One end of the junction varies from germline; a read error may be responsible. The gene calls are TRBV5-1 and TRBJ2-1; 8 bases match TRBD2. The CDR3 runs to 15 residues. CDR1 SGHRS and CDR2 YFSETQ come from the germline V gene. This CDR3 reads CASSLSGGAYNEQFF. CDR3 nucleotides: TGTGCCAGCAGTTTATCGGGGGGGGCCTACAATGAGCAGTTCTTC.

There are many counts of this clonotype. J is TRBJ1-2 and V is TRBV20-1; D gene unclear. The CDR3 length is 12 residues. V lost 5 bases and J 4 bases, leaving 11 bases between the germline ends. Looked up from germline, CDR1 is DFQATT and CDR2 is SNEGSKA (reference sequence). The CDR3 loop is CSAYIGVYGYTF. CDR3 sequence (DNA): TGCAGTGCTTACATCGGTGTCTATGGCTACACCTTC.

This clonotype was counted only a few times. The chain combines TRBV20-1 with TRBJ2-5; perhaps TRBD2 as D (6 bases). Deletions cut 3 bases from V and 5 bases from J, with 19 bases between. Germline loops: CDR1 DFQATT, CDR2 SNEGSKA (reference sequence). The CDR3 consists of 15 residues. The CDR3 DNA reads TGCAGTGCTAGTCTCGGGGCTAGCGTGGTGGAGACCCAGTACTTC. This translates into CSASLGASVVETQYF.

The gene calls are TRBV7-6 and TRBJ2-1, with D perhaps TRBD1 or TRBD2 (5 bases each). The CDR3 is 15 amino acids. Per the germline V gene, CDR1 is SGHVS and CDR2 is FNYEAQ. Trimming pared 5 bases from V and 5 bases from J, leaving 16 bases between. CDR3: CASSTRLEGHNEQFF. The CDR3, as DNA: TGTGCCAGCAGCACTCGTCTCGAGGGGCACAATGAGCAGTTCTTC. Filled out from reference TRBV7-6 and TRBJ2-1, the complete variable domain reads GAGVSQSPRYKVTKRGQDVALRCDPISGHVSLYWYRQALGQGPEFLTYFNYEAQQDKSGLPNDRFSAERPEGSISTLTIQRTEQRDSAMYRCASSTRLEGHNEQFFGPGTRLTVL.